This is a list of T cell receptor beta chains from one sample in a study of blood T cell repertoires in COVID-19. Some clones are missing from TCRdb's copy, which holds only in-frame ones; the method was immunoSEQ multiplex PCR. Of approximately 190,000 clones in the sample, about 82% were seen once. Sequenced sample: peripheral blood. The receptors stem from a woman aged 30 to 39 with acute or convalescent COVID-19. The CDR3 runs from the conserved cysteine through the conserved F or W. The D gene is left open where the match is weak. Where a row states a size, it is once, few, many or the class of an expanded clone; other rows omit it.

V gene	D gene	clone size	J gene	CDR3 protein	CDR3 DNA
TRBV19	TRBD1	.	TRBJ1-1	CASTQTGGDTEAFF	TGTGCCAGTACCCAGACAGGGGGGGACACTGAAGCTTTCTTT
TRBV19	TRBD1	.	TRBJ1-2	CASSTPGQYGYTF	TGTGCCAGTAGTACCCCGGGACAGTATGGCTACACCTTC
TRBV19	TRBD1	.	TRBJ2-1	CASSPGQGYANEQFF	TGTGCCAGTAGTCCGGGACAGGGGTATGCCAATGAGCAGTTCTTC
TRBV19	TRBD1	.	TRBJ1-2	CASSPTGGNGYTF	TGTGCCAGTAGTCCGACAGGGGGAAATGGCTACACCTTC
TRBV7-2	.	.	TRBJ2-1	CASSLGSSSYNEQFF	TGTGCCAGCAGCTTAGGGTCTAGCTCCTACAATGAGCAGTTCTTC
TRBV6-6	.	.	TRBJ1-1	CASSLEAGNTEAFF	TGTGCCAGCAGCCTCGAGGCTGGGAACACTGAAGCTTTCTTT
TRBV5-6	TRBD1	once	TRBJ1-1	CASSTDRGSTEAFF	TGTGCCAGCAGCACTGACAGGGGGTCCACTGAAGCTTTCTTT
TRBV4-2	TRBD1	.	TRBJ1-5	CASSQAGDRGGQPQHF	TGTGCCAGCAGCCAAGCTGGGGACAGGGGCGGGCAGCCCCAGCATTTT
TRBV12-3/TRBV12-4	TRBD2	.	TRBJ2-3	CASQLADTDTQYF	TGTGCCAGCCAACTAGCGGACACAGATACGCAGTATTTT
TRBV5-1	TRBD1	.	TRBJ1-2	CASSNGQALNYGYTF	TGCGCCAGCAGCAATGGACAGGCTCTAAACTATGGCTACACCTTC
TRBV6-5	.	.	TRBJ2-2	CASSPIAGNTGELFF	TGTGCCAGCAGCCCCATCGCGGGGAACACCGGGGAGCTGTTTTTT
TRBV6-5	TRBD1	.	TRBJ1-2	CASRSDRGGYGYTF	TGTGCCAGCAGATCCGACAGGGGTGGATATGGCTACACCTTC
TRBV19	TRBD1	.	TRBJ2-7	CASSPGQGAVEQYF	TGTGCCAGTAGCCCGGGACAGGGGGCGGTCGAGCAGTACTTC
TRBV7-2	TRBD1	.	TRBJ2-5	CASSSAGGGWVETQYF	TGTGCCAGCAGCTCGGCAGGGGGCGGTTGGGTAGAGACCCAGTACTTC
TRBV12-3/TRBV12-4	.	.	TRBJ2-2	CASSSDTTGELFF	TGTGCCAGCAGTTCCGACACCACCGGGGAGCTGTTTTTT
TRBV5-4	.	.	TRBJ2-2	CASRPRGRANTGELFF	TGTGCCAGCAGACCTAGGGGCCGTGCGAACACCGGGGAGCTGTTTTTT
TRBV6-2/TRBV6-3	TRBD1	once	TRBJ2-1	CASSYQGAAYNEQFF	TGTGCCAGCAGTTACCAGGGGGCAGCCTACAATGAGCAGTTCTTC
TRBV24-1	.	.	TRBJ2-6	CATSPWGEAGANVLTF	TGTGCCACCAGTCCCTGGGGAGAGGCTGGGGCCAACGTCCTGACTTTC
TRBV28	.	.	TRBJ1-5	CASTQELQPQHF	TGTGCCAGCACCCAAGAGCTGCAGCCCCAGCATTTT
TRBV6-5	.	.	TRBJ1-2	CASSYSMGRTNYGYTF	TGTGCCAGCAGTTACTCGATGGGCAGAACTAACTATGGCTACACCTTC
TRBV6-2/TRBV6-3	.	.	TRBJ1-2	CASSRAGNYGYTF	TGTGCCAGCAGTAGGGCAGGGAACTATGGCTACACCTTC
TRBV29-1	.	.	TRBJ2-3	CSVQGSTSTDTQYF	TGCAGCGTGCAGGGATCGACTAGCACAGATACGCAGTATTTT
TRBV7-2	.	.	TRBJ1-1	CASRPRGGNTEAFF	TGTGCCAGCAGACCCCGAGGGGGGAACACTGAAGCTTTCTTT
TRBV9	TRBD1	few	TRBJ2-1	CASSVSGQGARSEQFF	TGTGCCAGCAGCGTATCCGGACAGGGGGCTCGTAGTGAGCAGTTCTTC
TRBV10-2	.	few	TRBJ1-1	CASSMDRNTEAFF	TGCGCCAGCAGCATGGACAGGAACACTGAAGCTTTCTTT
TRBV18	.	few	TRBJ1-5	CASSPDKVQPQHF	TGTGCCAGCTCACCCGACAAGGTCCAGCCCCAGCATTTT
TRBV27	.	.	TRBJ1-1	CASSLIAGTEAFF	TGTGCCAGCAGTTTGATCGCGGGCACTGAAGCTTTCTTT
TRBV27	.	.	TRBJ1-5	CASSVEVYQPQHF	TGTGCCAGCAGTGTAGAAGTGTATCAGCCCCAGCATTTT
TRBV30	.	.	TRBJ1-5	CAWSLSNQPQHF	TGTGCCTGGAGTCTGAGCAATCAGCCCCAGCATTTT
TRBV27	.	.	TRBJ2-2	CASSIRVRGGELFF	TGTGCCAGCAGTATCAGGGTACGAGGCGGGGAGCTGTTTTTT
TRBV6-5	.	.	TRBJ1-1	CASSSHPGTEAFF	TGTGCCAGCAGCTCCCACCCGGGAACTGAAGCTTTCTTT
TRBV5-4	TRBD2	.	TRBJ2-3	CASSILTSGGDTQYF	TGTGCCAGCAGCATACTGACTAGCGGGGGGGATACGCAGTATTTT
TRBV19	.	few	TRBJ1-5	CASNGGQRGQPQHF	TGTGCCAGTAACGGGGGGCAAAGGGGACAGCCCCAGCATTTT
TRBV9	.	.	TRBJ1-1	CASSTSYANTEAFF	TGTGCCAGCAGCACTAGTTACGCGAACACTGAAGCTTTCTTT
TRBV30	TRBD1	.	TRBJ2-1	CAWTGQAAYNEQFF	TGTGCCTGGACGGGACAGGCTGCCTACAATGAGCAGTTCTTC
TRBV28	TRBD1	few	TRBJ2-7	CASSTTGASYEQYF	TGTGCCAGCAGCACGACAGGGGCTTCCTACGAGCAGTACTTC
TRBV7-9	.	.	TRBJ2-2	CASSYQGPTGELFF	TGTGCCAGCAGCTATCAGGGGCCCACCGGGGAGCTGTTTTTT
TRBV7-9	.	.	TRBJ1-4	CASSRTEKLFF	TGTGCCAGCAGCCGTACAGAGAAACTGTTTTTT
TRBV5-4	TRBD2	.	TRBJ2-1	CASSVGPSGASYNEQFF	TGTGCCAGCAGCGTTGGACCTAGCGGGGCTTCCTACAATGAGCAGTTCTTC
TRBV30	.	few	TRBJ1-6	CAWSVGSNSPLHF	TGTGCCTGGAGTGTCGGTAGTAATTCACCCCTCCACTTT
TRBV20-1	TRBD1	.	TRBJ1-2	CSASRGTGDNYGYTF	TGCAGTGCTAGTCGCGGGACAGGGGATAACTATGGCTACACCTTC
TRBV5-4	TRBD2	.	TRBJ2-3	CASSLTSGVTDTQYF	TGTGCCAGCAGCTTGACTAGCGGGGTTACAGATACGCAGTATTTT
TRBV29-1	.	.	TRBJ1-4	CSVIGWEKLFF	TGCAGCGTTATCGGGTGGGAAAAACTGTTTTTT
TRBV9	.	.	TRBJ1-5	CASSPLGQNQPQHF	TGTGCCAGCAGCCCCCTTGGACAGAATCAGCCCCAGCATTTT
TRBV6-2/TRBV6-3	TRBD2	.	TRBJ2-3	CASSWTSGADTQYF	TGTGCCAGCAGCTGGACTAGCGGGGCCGATACGCAGTATTTT
TRBV6-1	.	.	TRBJ2-1	CASSGRRGRAVNEQFF	TGTGCCAGCAGTGGACGGAGGGGGCGAGCCGTCAATGAGCAGTTCTTC
TRBV2	.	few	TRBJ2-2	CASSEALTRTGELFF	TGTGCCAGCAGTGAAGCGCTGACGAGGACCGGGGAGCTGTTTTTT
TRBV5-4	TRBD2	.	TRBJ2-3	CASSSGLAGGLATQYF	TGTGCCAGCAGCTCGGGACTAGCGGGGGGGTTGGCGACGCAGTATTTT
TRBV28	TRBD1	.	TRBJ2-7	CASSLLGQSSYEQYF	TGTGCCAGCAGTTTATTGGGACAGAGCTCCTACGAGCAGTACTTC
TRBV12-3/TRBV12-4	TRBD1	.	TRBJ2-5	CASGTGETETQYF	TGTGCCAGCGGTACAGGGGAGACCGAGACCCAGTACTTC